This T cell receptor (beta chain) was recorded in a study of blood T cell repertoires in COVID-19. As for the study in general: T cells, B-cell-depleted T cells, or PBMCs provided the cDNA or gDNA that served as material.

This CDR3 has 15 residues. The V end lost 1 base, the J end lost 4 bases, and 14 bases lay between the germline ends. The V gene's germline CDR1 is SGHDT and CDR2 YYEEEE. Measured with immunoSEQ multiplex PCR; TCRdb has only the in-frame clones, and not every one. The sample shows approximately 260,000 clones, about 85% of them seen only once. Clinical history as reported by participants underpinned cohort assignment. This sequence originates from a woman aged 50 to 60 who had been exposed to COVID-19. V gene TRBV5-6 combines with J gene TRBJ1-2; D not certain. The sequencing input was PBMCs or T cells enriched from blood (not recorded which). DNA for the CDR3: TGTGCCAGCAGCTTGTTTTCCGCTTCGGGCTATGGCTACACCTTC. This codes for CASSLFSASGYGYTF.